The present TCR beta chain was sequenced within a study of blood T cell repertoires in COVID-19. Study in general: PBMCs, B-cell-depleted T cells, or T cells were the source of the cDNA or gDNA that made up the material.

Source study methods: It was from reference gene primer amplification that nucleated cell counts were estimated. Profiling relied on immunoSEQ multiplex PCR, and the TCRdb table lists in-frame clones only, not all of them. V and J calls and clone size are copied from that table; D and trimming were computed from the DNA. The data hold nearly 200,000 clones, with 89% observed a single time. This clone has more than one count but fewer than ten. The sample comprised PBMCs or T cells enriched from blood (not recorded which). This clonotype was sampled from a woman aged 18-30 years who had recovered from COVID-19.

CDR3 region: CASSLGGYYNEQFF. The CDR3 DNA follows: TGCGCCAGCAGCTTGGGGGGCTACTACAATGAGCAGTTCTTC. The V call is TRBV5-1, the J call TRBJ2-1, with TRBD1 as a possible D gene (5 bases). Trimming shortened V by 0 bases and J by 3 bases, and 7 bases separated the two germline ends. The length of the CDR3 is 14 residues. Looked up from germline, CDR1 is SGHRS and CDR2 is YFSETQ.